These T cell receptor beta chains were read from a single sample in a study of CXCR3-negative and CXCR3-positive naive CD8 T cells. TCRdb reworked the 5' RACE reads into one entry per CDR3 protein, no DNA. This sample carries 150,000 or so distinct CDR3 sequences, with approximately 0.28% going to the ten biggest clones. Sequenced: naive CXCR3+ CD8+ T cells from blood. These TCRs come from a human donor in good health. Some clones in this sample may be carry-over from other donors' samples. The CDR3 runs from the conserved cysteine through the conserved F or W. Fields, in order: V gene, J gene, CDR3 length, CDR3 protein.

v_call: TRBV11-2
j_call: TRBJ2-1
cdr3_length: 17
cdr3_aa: CASSLGRAGATYNEQFF

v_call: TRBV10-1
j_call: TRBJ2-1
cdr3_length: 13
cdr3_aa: CASSASGLNEQFF

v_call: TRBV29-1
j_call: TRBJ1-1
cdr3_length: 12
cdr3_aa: CSVEGDSLEAFF

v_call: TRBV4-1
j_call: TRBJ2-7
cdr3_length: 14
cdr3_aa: CASSQAPGALEQYF

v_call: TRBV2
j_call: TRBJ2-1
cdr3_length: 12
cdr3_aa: CASSDAYSEQFF

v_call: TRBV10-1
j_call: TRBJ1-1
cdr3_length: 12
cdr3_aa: CASQVLNTEALF

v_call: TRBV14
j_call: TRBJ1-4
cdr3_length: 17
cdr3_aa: CASSQGVGEGPNEKLFF

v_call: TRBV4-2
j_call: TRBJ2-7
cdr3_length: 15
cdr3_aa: CASSQDRTELYEQYF

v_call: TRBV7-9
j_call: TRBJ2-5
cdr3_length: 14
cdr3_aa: CASSLALRQETQYF

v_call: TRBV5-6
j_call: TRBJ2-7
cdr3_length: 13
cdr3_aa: CASSLDGNYEQYF

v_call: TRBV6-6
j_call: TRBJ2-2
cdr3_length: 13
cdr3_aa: CASSPPMTGELFF

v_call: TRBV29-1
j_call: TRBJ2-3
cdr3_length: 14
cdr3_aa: CSVLEREGPDTQYF

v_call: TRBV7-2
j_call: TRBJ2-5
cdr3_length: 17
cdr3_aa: CASSSGITSGSRVTQYF

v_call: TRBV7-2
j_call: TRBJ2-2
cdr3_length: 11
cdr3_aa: CASSDTGELFF

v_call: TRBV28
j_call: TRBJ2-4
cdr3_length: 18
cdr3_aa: CASSPLMRIPWAKNIQYF

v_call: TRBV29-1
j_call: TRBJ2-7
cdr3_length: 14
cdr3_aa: CSVELAESSYEQYF

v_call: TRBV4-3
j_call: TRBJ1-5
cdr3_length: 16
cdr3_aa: CASSQDMTGSSQPQHF

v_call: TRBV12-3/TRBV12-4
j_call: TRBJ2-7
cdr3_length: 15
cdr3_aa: CASSLVVIPRNEQHF

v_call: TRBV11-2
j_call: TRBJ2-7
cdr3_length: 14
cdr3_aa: CASSLEPPPYEQYF

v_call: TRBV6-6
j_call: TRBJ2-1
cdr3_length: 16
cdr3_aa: CASSYSTELSYNEQFF

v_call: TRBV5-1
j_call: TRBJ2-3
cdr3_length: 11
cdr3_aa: CASRAGDTQYF

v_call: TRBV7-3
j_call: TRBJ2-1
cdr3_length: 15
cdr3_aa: CASSLGQGVNNEQFF

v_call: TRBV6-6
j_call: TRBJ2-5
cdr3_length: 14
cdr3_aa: CASSYSGQGVTQYF

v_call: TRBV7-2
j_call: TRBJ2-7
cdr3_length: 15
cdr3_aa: CASSRIAGALYEQYF

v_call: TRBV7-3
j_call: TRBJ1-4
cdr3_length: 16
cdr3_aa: CARPIDAGQSNEKLFF

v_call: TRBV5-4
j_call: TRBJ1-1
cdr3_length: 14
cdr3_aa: CASSRRGTDTEAFF

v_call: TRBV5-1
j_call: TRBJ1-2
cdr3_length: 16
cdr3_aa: CASRSLDGGANYGYTF

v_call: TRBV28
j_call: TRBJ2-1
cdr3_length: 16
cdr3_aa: CTSTQGLARSYNEQFF

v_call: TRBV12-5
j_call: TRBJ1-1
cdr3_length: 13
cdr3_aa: CATMGEMNTEAFF

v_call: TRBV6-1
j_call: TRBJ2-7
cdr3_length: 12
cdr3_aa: CASSWSKDEQYF

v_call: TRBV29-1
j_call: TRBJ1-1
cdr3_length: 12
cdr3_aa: CSITQGESEAFF

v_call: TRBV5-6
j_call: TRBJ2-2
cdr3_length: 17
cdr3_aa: CATPGVESLANTGELFF

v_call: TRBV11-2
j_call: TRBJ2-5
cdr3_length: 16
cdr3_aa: CASSLDSGTGQETQYF

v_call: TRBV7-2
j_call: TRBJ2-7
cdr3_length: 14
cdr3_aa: CASSPQGADYEQYF

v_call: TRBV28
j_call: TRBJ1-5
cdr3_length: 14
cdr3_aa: CASSPSQGNQPQHF

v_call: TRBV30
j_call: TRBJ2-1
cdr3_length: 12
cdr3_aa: CAWGLWDNEQFF

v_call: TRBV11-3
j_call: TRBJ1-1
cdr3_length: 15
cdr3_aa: CASSLVTGYATEAFF

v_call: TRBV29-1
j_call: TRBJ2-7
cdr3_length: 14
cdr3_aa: CSVQLSGSSYEQYF

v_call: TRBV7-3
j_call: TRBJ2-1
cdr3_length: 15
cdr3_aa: CASSSQGGGQDEQFF

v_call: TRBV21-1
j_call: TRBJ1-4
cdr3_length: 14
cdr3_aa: CASSRQGIHEKLFF

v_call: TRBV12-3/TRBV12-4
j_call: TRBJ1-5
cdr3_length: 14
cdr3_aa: CASSWGAGNQPQHF

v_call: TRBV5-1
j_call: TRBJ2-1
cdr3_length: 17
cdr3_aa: CASSPGTSGSSYNEQFF

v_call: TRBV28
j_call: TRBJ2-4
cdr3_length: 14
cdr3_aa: CASSPRGGGNIQYF

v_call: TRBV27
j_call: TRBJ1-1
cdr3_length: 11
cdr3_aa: CASIGGLEAFF

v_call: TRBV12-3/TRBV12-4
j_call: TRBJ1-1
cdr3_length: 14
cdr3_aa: CASTMGEGGAEAFF

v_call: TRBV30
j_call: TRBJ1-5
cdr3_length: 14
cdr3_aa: CAWSSITGSQPQHF

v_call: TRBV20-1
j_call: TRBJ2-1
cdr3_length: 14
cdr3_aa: CSARPGVGANEQFF

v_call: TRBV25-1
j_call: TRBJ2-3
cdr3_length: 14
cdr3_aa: CASSEGRGADTQYF

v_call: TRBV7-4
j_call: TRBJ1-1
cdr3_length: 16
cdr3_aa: CASSPQWAELNTEAFF